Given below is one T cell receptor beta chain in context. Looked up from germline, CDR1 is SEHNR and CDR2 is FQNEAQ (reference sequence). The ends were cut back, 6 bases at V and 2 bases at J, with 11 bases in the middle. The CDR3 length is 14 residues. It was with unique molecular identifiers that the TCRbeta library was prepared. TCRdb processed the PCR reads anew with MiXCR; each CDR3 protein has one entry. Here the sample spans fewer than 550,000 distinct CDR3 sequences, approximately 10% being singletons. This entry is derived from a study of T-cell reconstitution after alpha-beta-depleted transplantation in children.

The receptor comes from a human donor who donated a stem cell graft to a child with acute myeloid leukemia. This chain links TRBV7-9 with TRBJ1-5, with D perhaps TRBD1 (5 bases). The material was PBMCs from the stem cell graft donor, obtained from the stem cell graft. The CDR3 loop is CASSAGLGNQPQHF. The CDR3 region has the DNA TGTGCCAGCAGTGCAGGGTTAGGCAATCAGCCCCAGCATTTT.